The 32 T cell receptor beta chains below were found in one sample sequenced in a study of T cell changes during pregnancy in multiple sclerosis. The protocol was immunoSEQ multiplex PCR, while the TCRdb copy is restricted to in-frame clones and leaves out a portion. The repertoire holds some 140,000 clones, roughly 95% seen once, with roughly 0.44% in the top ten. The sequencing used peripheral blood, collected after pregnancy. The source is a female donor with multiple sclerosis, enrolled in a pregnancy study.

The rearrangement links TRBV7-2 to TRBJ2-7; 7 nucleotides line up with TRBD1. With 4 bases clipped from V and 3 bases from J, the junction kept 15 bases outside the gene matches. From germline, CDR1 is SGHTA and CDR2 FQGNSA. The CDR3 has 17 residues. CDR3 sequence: CASSYTLGQEEYYEQYF. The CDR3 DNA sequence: TGTGCCAGCAGCTATACTTTAGGACAGGAAGAATACTACGAGCAGTACTTC.

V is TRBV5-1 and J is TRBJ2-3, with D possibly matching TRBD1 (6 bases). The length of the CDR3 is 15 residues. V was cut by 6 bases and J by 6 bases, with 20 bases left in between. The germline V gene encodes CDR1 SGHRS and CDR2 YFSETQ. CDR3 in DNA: TGCGCCAGCACCAGACAGGCCCGTAGAGGGGATACGCAGTATTTT. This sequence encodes CASTRQARRGDTQYF.

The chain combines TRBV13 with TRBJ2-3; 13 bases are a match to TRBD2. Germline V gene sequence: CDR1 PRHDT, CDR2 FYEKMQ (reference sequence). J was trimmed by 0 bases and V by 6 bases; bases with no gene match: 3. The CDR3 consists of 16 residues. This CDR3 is CASSGTSGISTDTQYF. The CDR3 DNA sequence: TGTGCCAGCAGTGGGACTAGCGGGATTAGCACAGATACGCAGTATTTT.

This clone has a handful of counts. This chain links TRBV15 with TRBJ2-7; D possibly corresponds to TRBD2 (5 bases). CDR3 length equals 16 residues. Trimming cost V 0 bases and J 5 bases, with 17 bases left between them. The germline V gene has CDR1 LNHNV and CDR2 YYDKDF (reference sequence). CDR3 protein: CATSRDSLGLGDEQYF. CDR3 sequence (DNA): TGTGCCACCAGCAGAGACTCTCTAGGGTTGGGAGACGAGCAGTACTTC.

CDR3 sequence reads: CATLRDRASYEQYF. CDR3 DNA sequence: TGTGCCACCCTCCGGGACAGGGCCTCCTACGAGCAGTACTTC. This chain joins TRBV28 and TRBJ2-7, with 9 positions matching TRBD1. From germline, CDR1 is MDHEN and CDR2 SYDVKM. The CDR3 sequence is 14 residues long. Trimming at V came to 10 bases and at J to 0 bases, leaving 7 bases not matched to a gene.

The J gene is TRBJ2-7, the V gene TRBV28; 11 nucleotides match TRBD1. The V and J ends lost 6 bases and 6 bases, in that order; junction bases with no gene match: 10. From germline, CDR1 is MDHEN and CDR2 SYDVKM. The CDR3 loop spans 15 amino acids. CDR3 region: CASSLTGTGGAEQYF. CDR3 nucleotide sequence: TGTGCCAGCAGCCTCACCGGGACAGGGGGGGCCGAGCAGTACTTC.

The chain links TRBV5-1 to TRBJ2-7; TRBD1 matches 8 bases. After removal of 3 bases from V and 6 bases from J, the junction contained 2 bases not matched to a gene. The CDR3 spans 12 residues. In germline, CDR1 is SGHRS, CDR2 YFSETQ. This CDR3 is CASSSTGAEQYF. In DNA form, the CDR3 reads TGCGCCAGCAGCTCGACAGGGGCCGAGCAGTACTTC.

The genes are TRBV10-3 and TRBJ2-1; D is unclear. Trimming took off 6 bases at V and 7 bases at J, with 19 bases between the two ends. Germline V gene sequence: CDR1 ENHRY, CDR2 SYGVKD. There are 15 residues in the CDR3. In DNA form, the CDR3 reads TGTGCCATCAGCGACCGGGTGGGTGATACGAATGAGCAGTTCTTC. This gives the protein CAISDRVGDTNEQFF.

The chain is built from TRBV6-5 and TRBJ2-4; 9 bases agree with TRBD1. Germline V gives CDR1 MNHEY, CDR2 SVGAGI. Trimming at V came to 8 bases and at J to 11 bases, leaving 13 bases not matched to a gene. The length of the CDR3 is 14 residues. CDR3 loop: CASGQRTGALFQYF. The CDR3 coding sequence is TGTGCCAGCGGGCAACGGACAGGGGCTCTGTTTCAGTACTTC.

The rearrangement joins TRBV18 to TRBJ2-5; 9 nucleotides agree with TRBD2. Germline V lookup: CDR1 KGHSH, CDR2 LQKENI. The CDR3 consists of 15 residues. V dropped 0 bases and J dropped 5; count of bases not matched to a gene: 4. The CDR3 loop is CASSPPAGGSETQYF. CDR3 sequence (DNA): TGTGCCAGCTCACCACCAGCGGGGGGATCGGAGACCCAGTACTTC.

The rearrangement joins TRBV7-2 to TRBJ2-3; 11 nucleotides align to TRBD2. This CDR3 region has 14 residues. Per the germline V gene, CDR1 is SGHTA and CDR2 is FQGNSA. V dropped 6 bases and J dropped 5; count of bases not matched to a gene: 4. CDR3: CASRLTSGKDTQYF. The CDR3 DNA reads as TGTGCCAGCAGGCTGACTAGCGGGAAAGATACGCAGTATTTT.

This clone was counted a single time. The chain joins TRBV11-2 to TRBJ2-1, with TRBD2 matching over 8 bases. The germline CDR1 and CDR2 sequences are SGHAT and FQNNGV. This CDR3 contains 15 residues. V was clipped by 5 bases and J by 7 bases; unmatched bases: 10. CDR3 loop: CASSRELGRDNEQFF. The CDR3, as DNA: TGTGCCAGCAGCAGGGAGCTCGGGAGGGATAATGAGCAGTTCTTC.

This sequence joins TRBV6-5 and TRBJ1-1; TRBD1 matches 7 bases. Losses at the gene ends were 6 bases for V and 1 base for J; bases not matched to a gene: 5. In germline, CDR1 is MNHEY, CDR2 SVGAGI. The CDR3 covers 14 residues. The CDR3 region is CASRTRQGNTEAFF. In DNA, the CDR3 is TGTGCCAGCAGGACAAGACAGGGGAACACTGAAGCTTTCTTT.

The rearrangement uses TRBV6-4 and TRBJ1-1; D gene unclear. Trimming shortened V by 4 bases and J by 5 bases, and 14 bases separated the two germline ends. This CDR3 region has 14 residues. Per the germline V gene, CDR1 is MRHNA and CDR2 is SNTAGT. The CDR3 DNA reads TGTGCCAGCAGTGCTACAGCGGATTCGACTGAAGCTTTCTTT. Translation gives CASSATADSTEAFF.

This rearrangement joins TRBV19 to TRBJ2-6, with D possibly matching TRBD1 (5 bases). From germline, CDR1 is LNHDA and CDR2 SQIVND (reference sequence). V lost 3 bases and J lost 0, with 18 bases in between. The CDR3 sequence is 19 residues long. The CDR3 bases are TGTGCCAGTAGTATGTACGGCAGGACATCGAGCTCTGGGGCCAACGTCCTGACTTTC. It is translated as CASSMYGRTSSSGANVLTF.

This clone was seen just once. In DNA form, the CDR3 reads TGTGCCAGTAGTATCGGGGACAGGGGCTACGAGCAGTACTTC. This translates into CASSIGDRGYEQYF. The chain employs TRBV19 and TRBJ2-7; the match to TRBD1 covers 10 bases. The germline V gene has CDR1 LNHDA and CDR2 SQIVND (reference sequence). Trimming cost V 3 bases and J 3 bases; bases outside gene matches: 2. The CDR3 has 14 residues.

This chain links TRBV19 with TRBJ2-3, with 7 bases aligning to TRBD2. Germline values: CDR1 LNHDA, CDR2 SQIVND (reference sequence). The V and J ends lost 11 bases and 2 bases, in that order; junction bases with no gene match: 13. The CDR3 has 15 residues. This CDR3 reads CACSGVAGATDTQYF. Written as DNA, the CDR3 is TGTGCCTGCTCGGGAGTAGCGGGCGCCACAGATACGCAGTATTTT.

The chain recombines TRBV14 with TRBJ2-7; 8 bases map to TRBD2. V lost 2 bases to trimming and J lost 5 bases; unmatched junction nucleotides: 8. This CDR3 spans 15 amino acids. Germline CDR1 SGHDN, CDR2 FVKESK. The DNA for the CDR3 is TGTGCCAGCAGCCAAACGGGACTAGGGCACAACGAGCAGTACTTC. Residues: CASSQTGLGHNEQYF. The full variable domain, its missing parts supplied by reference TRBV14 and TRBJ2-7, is EAGVTQFPSHSVIEKGQTVTLRCDPISGHDNLYWYRRVMGKEIKFLLHFVKESKQDESGMPNNRFLAERTGGTYSTLKVQPAELEDSGVYFCASSQTGLGHNEQYFGPGTRLTVT.

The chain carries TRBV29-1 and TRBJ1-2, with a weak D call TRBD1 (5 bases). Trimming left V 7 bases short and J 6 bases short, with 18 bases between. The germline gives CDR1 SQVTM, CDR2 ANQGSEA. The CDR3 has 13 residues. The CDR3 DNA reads TGCAGCGCCCCCACCCAGACGGGGGATGGCTACACCTTC. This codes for CSAPTQTGDGYTF.

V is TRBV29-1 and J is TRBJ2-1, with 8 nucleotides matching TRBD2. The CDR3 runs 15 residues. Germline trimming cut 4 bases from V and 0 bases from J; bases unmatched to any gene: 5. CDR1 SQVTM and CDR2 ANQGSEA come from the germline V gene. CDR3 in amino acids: CSVGWLAGSYNEQFF. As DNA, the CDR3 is TGCAGCGTTGGTTGGCTAGCGGGCTCCTACAATGAGCAGTTCTTC.

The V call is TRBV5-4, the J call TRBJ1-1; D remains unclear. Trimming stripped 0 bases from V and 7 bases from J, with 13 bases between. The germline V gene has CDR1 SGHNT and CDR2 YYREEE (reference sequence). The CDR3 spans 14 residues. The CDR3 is CASSLAGVWGEAFF. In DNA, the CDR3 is TGTGCCAGCAGCTTGGCCGGGGTTTGGGGTGAAGCTTTCTTT.

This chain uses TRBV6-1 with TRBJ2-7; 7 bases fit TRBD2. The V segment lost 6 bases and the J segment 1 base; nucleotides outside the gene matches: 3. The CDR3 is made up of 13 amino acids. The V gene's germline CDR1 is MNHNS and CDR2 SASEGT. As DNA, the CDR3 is TGTGCCAGCAGGGGGGAGGGTTCCTACGAGCAGTACTTC. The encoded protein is CASRGEGSYEQYF.

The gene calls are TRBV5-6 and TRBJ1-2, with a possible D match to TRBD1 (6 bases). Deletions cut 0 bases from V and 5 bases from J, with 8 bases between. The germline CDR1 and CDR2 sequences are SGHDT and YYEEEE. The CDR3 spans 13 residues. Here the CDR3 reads CASSLDREYGYTF. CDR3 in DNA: TGTGCCAGCAGCTTGGACAGGGAGTATGGCTACACCTTC.

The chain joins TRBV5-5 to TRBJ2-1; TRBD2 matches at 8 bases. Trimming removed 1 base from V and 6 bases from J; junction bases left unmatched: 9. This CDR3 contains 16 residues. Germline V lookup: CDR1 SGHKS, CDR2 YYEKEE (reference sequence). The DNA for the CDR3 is TGTGCCAGCAGCTTGCAGGGGACTAGGAATCTCAATGAGCAGTTCTTC. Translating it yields CASSLQGTRNLNEQFF. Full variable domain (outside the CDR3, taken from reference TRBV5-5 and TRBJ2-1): DAGVTQSPTHLIKTRGQQVTLRCSPISGHKSVSWYQQVLGQGPQFIFQYYEKEERGRGNFPDRFSARQFPNYSSELNVNALLLGDSALYLCASSLQGTRNLNEQFFGPGTRLTVL.

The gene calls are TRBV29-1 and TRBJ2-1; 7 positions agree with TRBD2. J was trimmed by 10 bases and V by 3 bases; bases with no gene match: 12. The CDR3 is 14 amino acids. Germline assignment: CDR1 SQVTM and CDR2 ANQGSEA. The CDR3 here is CSVEAGLVLPEQFF. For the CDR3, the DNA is TGCAGCGTTGAGGCCGGACTAGTTCTCCCCGAGCAGTTCTTC.

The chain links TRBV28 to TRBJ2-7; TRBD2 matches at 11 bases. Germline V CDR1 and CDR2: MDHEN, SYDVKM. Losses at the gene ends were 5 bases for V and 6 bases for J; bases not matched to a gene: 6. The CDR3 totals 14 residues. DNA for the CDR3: TGTGCCAGCAGTCAACTAGCGGGAGTAAGCGAGCAGTACTTC. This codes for CASSQLAGVSEQYF.

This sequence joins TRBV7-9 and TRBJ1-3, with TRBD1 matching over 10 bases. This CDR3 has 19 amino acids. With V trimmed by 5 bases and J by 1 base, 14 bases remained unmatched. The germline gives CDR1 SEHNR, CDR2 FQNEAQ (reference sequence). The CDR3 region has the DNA TGTGCCAGCAGCCTATATAGTCGACAGGGGGCCAGGTCTGGAAACACCATATATTTT. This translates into CASSLYSRQGARSGNTIYF.

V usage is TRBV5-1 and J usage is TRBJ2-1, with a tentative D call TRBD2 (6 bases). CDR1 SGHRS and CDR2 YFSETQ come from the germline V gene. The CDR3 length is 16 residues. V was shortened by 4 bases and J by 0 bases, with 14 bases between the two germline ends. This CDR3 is CASSPGLPSSYNEQFF. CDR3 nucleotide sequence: TGCGCCAGCAGCCCGGGACTCCCGAGCTCCTACAATGAGCAGTTCTTC.

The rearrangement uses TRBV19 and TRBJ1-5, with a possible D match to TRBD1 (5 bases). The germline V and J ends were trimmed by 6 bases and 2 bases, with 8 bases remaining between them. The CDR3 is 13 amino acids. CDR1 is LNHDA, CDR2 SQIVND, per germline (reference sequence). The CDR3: CASSQGGNQPQHF. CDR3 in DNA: TGTGCCAGTAGCCAGGGCGGCAATCAGCCCCAGCATTTT. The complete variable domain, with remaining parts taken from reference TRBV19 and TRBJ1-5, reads DGGITQSPKYLFRKEGQNVTLSCEQNLNHDAMYWYRQDPGQGLRLIYYSQIVNDFQKGDIAEGYSVSREKKESFPLTVTSAQKNPTAFYLCASSQGGNQPQHFGDGTRLSIL.

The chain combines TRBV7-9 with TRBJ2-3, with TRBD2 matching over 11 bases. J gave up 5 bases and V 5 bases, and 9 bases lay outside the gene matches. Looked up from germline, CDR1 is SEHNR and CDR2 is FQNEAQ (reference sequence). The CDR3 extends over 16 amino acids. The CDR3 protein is CASSPTSGKYRDTQYF. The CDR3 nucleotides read TGTGCCAGCAGCCCGACTAGCGGGAAGTATAGAGATACGCAGTATTTT.

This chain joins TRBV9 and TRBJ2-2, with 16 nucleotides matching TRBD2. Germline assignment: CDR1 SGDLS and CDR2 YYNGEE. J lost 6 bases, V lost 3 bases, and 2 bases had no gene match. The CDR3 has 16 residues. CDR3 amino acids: CASSAGTSGRAGELFF. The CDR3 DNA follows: TGTGCCAGCAGCGCAGGGACTAGCGGGAGGGCCGGGGAGCTGTTTTTT.

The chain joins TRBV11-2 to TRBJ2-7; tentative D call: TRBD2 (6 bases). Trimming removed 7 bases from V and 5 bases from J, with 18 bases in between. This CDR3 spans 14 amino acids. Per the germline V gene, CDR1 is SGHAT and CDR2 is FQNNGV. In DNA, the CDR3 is TGTGCCAGCAAGGCGGAGGGCATGACGCACGAGCAGTACTTC. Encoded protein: CASKAEGMTHEQYF. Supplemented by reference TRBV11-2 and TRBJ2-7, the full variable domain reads EAGVAQSPRYKIIEKRQSVAFWCNPISGHATLYWYQQILGQGPKLLIQFQNNGVVDDSQLPKDRFSAERLKGVDSTLKIQPAKLEDSAVYLCASKAEGMTHEQYFGPGTRLTVT.